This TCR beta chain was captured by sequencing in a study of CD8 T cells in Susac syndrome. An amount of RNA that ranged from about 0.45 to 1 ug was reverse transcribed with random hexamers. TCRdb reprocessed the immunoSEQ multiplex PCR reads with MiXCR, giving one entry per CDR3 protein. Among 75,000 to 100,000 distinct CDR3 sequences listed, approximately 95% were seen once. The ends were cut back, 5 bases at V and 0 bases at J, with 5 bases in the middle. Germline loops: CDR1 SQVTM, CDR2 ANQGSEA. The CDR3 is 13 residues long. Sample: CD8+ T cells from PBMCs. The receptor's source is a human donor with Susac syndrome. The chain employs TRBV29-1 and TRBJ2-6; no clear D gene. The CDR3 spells CSVLSSGANVLTF. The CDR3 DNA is TGCAGCGTTCTCTCCTCTGGGGCCAACGTCCTGACTTTC.